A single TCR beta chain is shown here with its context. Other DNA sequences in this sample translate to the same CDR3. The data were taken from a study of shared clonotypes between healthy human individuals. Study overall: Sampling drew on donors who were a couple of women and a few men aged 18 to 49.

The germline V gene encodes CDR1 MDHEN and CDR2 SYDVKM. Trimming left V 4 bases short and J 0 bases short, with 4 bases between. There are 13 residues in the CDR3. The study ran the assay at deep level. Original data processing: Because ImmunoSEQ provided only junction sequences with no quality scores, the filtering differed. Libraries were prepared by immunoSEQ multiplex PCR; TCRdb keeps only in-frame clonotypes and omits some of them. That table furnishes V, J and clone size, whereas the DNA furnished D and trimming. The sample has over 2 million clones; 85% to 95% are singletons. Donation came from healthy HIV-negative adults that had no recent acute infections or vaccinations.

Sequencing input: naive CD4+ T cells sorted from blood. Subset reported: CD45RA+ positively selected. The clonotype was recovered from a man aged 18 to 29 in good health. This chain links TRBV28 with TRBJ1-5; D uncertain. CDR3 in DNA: TGTGCCAGCAGTTCCTATAGCAATCAGCCCCAGCATTTT. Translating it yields CASSSYSNQPQHF.